The 14 T cell receptor beta chains presented below share a single source sample, sequenced in a study of vaccination and CD4 T cells after COVID-19 (dated by TCRdb to 2021 to 2024). The treatment or condition tag for this specimen amounts to: approximately 9-day PBMC culture with coronavirus spike peptide pools or control peptides (ViraFEST assay). Libraries were built with PCR. The sequencer was an Illumina iSeq 100. TCR sequencing of DNA from cultured CD4+ T cells used the Oncomine TCR Beta short-read assay at the Johns Hopkins FTIC core. In-frame beta chains were kept once TCRdb had trimmed the public reads at Q25 with fastp and called clones with MiXCR. Rows with one shared CDR3 protein collapse into an entry with the most common genes and DNA. In all, the sample holds about 25,000 distinct CDR3 sequences, and around two fifths of those were seen once. Clones ranked in the top ten supply around 7.2% of the sample.

For these receptors, no antigen is known. Material: CD4+ T cells from blood, cultured in vitro. These receptors originate from a human donor who had recovered from COVID-19.

This chain uses TRBV11-3 with TRBJ2-1; 8 bases map to TRBD2. Trimming at V came to 1 base and at J to 9 bases, leaving 8 bases not matched to a gene. Germline-derived CDR1 and CDR2 are SGHNT and YENEEA. CDR3 size: 15 residues. CDR3 residues: CASSLGRTSPSEQFF. The CDR3 nucleotides read TGTGCCAGCAGCTTAGGGAGGACTAGCCCCAGTGAGCAGTTCTTC.

This clonotype has just a few counts. The chain recombines TRBV7-8 with TRBJ1-5, with 7 bases identical to TRBD1. Germline assignment: CDR1 SGHVS and CDR2 FQNEAQ. Trimming cost V 5 bases and J 2 bases; bases outside gene matches: 6. This CDR3 spans 15 amino acids. DNA for the CDR3: TGTGCCAGCAGCGTCGACAGGGTGGGCAATCAGCCCCAGCATTTT. This translates into CASSVDRVGNQPQHF.

A few counts support this clonotype. CDR3 in amino acids: CASSARRTGLYEQYF. CDR3 in DNA: TGTGCCAGCAGCGCTAGGAGGACAGGCCTTTACGAGCAGTACTTC. The V and J genes are TRBV5-8 and TRBJ2-7, with TRBD1 identical over 7 bases. Unmatched junction bases numbered 11, after V lost 4 bases and J lost 4 bases. Germline V gene data show CDR1 as SGHTS and CDR2 as YDEGEE. The CDR3 runs to 15 residues.

The gene calls are TRBV7-9 and TRBJ2-1, with 13 bases that match TRBD2. The germline gives CDR1 SEHNR, CDR2 FQNEAQ (reference sequence). With 6 bases clipped from V and 7 bases from J, the junction kept 12 bases outside the gene matches. The CDR3 length is 17 residues. CDR3: CASSERTSGSVGNEQFF. CDR3 in DNA: TGTGCCAGCAGTGAAAGGACTAGCGGGAGTGTTGGTAATGAGCAGTTCTTC.

This clonotype was detected only a few times. The V call is TRBV7-9, the J call TRBJ2-7, with 10 bases matching TRBD1. The CDR3 contains 14 residues. V gave up 5 bases and J gave up 5 bases; unmatched junction bases: 6. The V gene's germline CDR1 is SEHNR and CDR2 FQNEAQ (reference sequence). In nucleotides, the CDR3 is TGTGCCAGCAGCAGGGGACAGGGGCTTGACGAGCAGTACTTC. Translating it yields CASSRGQGLDEQYF.

V is TRBV5-1 and J is TRBJ2-6; D uncertain. There are 14 residues in the CDR3. V dropped 4 bases and J dropped 0 bases, with 5 bases sitting between them. CDR1 SGHRS and CDR2 YFSETQ come from the germline V gene. The CDR3 loop reads CASSENSGANVLTF. CDR3 bases: TGCGCCAGCAGCGAGAACTCTGGGGCCAACGTCCTGACTTTC.

This clonotype is medium-sized. The gene calls are TRBV19 and TRBJ1-5; D might be TRBD1 (6 bases). V lost 5 bases, J lost 2 bases, and 16 bases lay in between. The CDR3 spans 16 residues. The germline V gene has CDR1 LNHDA and CDR2 SQIVND (reference sequence). The CDR3 DNA reads as TGTGCCAGTAGTGGCGGACACAGGGCCGGCAATCAGCCCCAGCATTTT. Residues: CASSGGHRAGNQPQHF.

This clonotype was seen once. This chain connects TRBV20-1 to TRBJ2-1, with 8 bases identical to TRBD2. Trimming at V came to 5 bases and at J to 2 bases, leaving 20 bases not matched to a gene. The CDR3 consists of 19 residues. Germline-derived CDR1 and CDR2 are DFQATT and SNEGSKA (reference sequence). CDR3 nucleotides: TGCAGTGCTCGACCGCTACTGCCGTTAGCGGGGAAACCCTACAATGAGCAGTTCTTC. Residues: CSARPLLPLAGKPYNEQFF.

This chain joins TRBV19 and TRBJ1-5; 8 bases are a match to TRBD1. V trimming: 6 bases; J trimming: 4 bases; junction bases outside the gene matches: 8. The CDR3 extends over 15 amino acids. Germline CDR1 reads LNHDA; CDR2 reads SQIVND (reference sequence). The chain's CDR3 is CASRDGQGVNQPQHF. In nucleotides, the CDR3 is TGTGCCAGTAGGGACGGACAGGGTGTTAATCAGCCCCAGCATTTT.

The chain combines TRBV6-1 with TRBJ1-6, with 9 bases aligning to TRBD1. This CDR3 is built from 15 residues. CDR1 is MNHNS and CDR2 is SASEGT in the germline V gene. The ends lost 5 bases at V and 7 bases at J; junction bases unmatched: 6. This CDR3 reads CASSSGQGRNSPLHF. The DNA of the CDR3 is TGTGCCAGCAGTAGCGGACAGGGGCGAAATTCACCCCTCCACTTT.

This clonotype was counted once. The rearrangement links TRBV11-3 to TRBJ1-1; D is undetermined. This CDR3 region has 15 residues. The ends were cut back, 1 base at V and 6 bases at J, with 15 bases in the middle. Germline V lookup: CDR1 SGHNT, CDR2 YENEEA. The CDR3 bases are TGTGCCAGCAGCTTAGTTAGAGGCTTTGGTGCTGAAGCTTTCTTT. It yields the protein CASSLVRGFGAEAFF.

This clonotype was seen more than once but under ten times. This chain uses TRBV6-1 with TRBJ1-2; TRBD1 might be the D (5 bases). The length of the CDR3 is 12 residues. CDR1 is MNHNS and CDR2 is SASEGT in the germline V gene. Deletions cut 10 bases from V and 3 bases from J, with 12 bases between. CDR3 loop: CATRVRDYGYTF. The CDR3 nucleotides read TGTGCCACCAGGGTCAGGGACTATGGCTACACCTTC.

Judged by abundance, this clonotype is medium-sized. V gene TRBV6-1 combines with J gene TRBJ2-5, with TRBD2 identical over 12 bases. This CDR3 is 15 amino acids long. CDR1 MNHNS and CDR2 SASEGT come from the germline V gene. V shed 2 bases, J shed 2 bases, and the junction held 0 bases outside the gene matches. CDR3 amino acids: CASSELAGGQETQYF. In DNA form, the CDR3 reads TGTGCCAGCAGTGAACTAGCGGGGGGGCAAGAGACCCAGTACTTC.

Regarding this clonotype: The conserved phenylalanine or tryptophan normally closing the CDR3 is absent here, so this likely arose from a read error. This sequence joins TRBV7-2 and TRBJ2-3; the D gene is possibly TRBD2 (7 bases). Trimming removed 3 bases at V and 4 bases at J, with 11 bases between. The CDR3 extends over 14 amino acids. Germline CDR1 and CDR2: SGHTA and FQGNSA. The CDR3 loop is CASSFGGLADTQYL. The CDR3 DNA sequence: TGTGCCAGCAGCTTCGGGGGGCTGGCAGATACGCAGTATCTT.